The clone carrying this T cell receptor (beta chain) showed up just a few times. Its target is unknown. This CDR3 is 16 amino acids long. Germline assignment: CDR1 MNHEY and CDR2 SMNVEV (reference sequence). The V and J ends lost 3 bases and 0 bases respectively, with 13 bases between them. The data were obtained in a study of cytomegalovirus exposure and HLA in healthy donors. Findings of the study overall: A later analysis revealed that TCR association rates differed between HLA loci, peaking at DRB1 and bottoming out at HLA-C. Cytomegalovirus association was listed for 150 or so TCR beta chains.

Researchers ran the PCR with 60 Vbeta and 13 Jbeta primers. The authors' processing: In a later analysis, the count reached 80 million or so unique TCR beta chains, with roughly 9.9 million shared. Sequencing used immunoSEQ multiplex PCR; TCRdb keeps in-frame clones, though not all of them. Clone size and V and J calls were adopted from that table, with D and trimming inferred from the DNA. This table holds about 200,000 clones, around 85% found once. This receptor was taken from a man aged 45 to 65 in good health and CMV-seronegative. The sample taken for sequencing was PBMCs. This sequence joins TRBV27 and TRBJ2-3; D is possibly TRBD2 (5 bases). CDR3 bases: TGTGCCAGCAGTTTTGGGCTAGCAGCTAGCACAGATACGCAGTATTTT. This gives the protein CASSFGLAASTDTQYF.